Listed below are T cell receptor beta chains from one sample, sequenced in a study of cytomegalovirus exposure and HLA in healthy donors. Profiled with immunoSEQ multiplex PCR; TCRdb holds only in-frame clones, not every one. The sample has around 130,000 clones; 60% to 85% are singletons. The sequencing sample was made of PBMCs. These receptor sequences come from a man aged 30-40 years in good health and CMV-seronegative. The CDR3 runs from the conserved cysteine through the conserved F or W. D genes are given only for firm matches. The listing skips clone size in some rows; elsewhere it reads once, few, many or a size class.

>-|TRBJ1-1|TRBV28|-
CASSFPKFLETSERGDTEAFF
TGTGCCAGCAGTTTCCCCAAGTTCCTCGAGACGTCGGAGCGGGGTGACACTGAAGCTTTCTTT
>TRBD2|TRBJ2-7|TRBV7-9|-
CASSRASGTGGWREQYF
TGTGCCAGCAGCCGAGCCAGCGGGACGGGAGGTTGGCGCGAGCAGTACTTC
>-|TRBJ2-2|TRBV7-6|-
CASSLSKTGELFF
TGTGCCAGCAGCTTGTCCAAAACCGGGGAGCTGTTTTTT
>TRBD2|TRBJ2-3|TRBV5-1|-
CASREASGGPLEGTQYF
TGCGCCAGCAGGGAGGCTAGCGGGGGGCCGCTAGAGGGTACGCAGTATTTT
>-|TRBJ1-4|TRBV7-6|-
CASSFSSHGRGEKLFF
TGTGCCAGCAGCTTTTCGTCCCACGGTCGGGGTGAAAAACTGTTTTTT
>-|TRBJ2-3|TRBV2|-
CASNELKTTSTDTQYF
TGTGCCAGCAACGAACTGAAAACTACTAGCACAGATACGCAGTATTTT
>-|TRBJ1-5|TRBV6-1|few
CASTTDPGQPQHF
TGTGCCAGCACTACAGACCCGGGGCAGCCCCAGCATTTT
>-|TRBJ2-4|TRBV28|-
CASSLGGTLAKNIQYF
TGTGCCAGCAGTTTGGGAGGGACACTAGCCAAAAACATTCAGTACTTC
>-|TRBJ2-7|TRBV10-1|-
CASSESPGVSYEQYF
TGCGCCAGCAGTGAGTCGCCGGGGGTGTCCTACGAGCAGTACTTC
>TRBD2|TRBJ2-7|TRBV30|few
CAWTLAGGYEQYF
TGTGCCTGGACACTAGCGGGAGGGTACGAGCAGTACTTC
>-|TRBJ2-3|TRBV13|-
CASSLVRGSTDTQYF
TGTGCCAGCAGCTTGGTTAGGGGTAGCACAGATACGCAGTATTTT
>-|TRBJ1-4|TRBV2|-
CASTGNYRPFF
TGTGCCAGCACCGGAAACTATCGTCCGTTTTTT
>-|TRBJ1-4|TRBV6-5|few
CASMGGPRKLFF
TGTGCCAGCATGGGGGGGCCAAGAAAACTGTTTTTT
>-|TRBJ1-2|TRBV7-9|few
CASSPRGLGYTF
TGTGCCAGCAGCCCCCGCGGATTAGGCTACACCTTC
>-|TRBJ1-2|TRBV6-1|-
CASHRGSFYYGYTF
TGTGCCAGCCATAGGGGGAGTTTCTACTATGGCTACACCTTC
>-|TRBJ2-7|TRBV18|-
CASSPTESSYEQYF
TGTGCCAGCTCTCCTACAGAGAGCTCCTACGAGCAGTACTTC
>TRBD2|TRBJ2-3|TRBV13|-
CASSLLLAGASEDTQYF
TGTGCCAGCAGCTTACTCCTAGCGGGGGCTTCGGAGGATACGCAGTATTTT
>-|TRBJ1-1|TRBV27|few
CASSEEGMNTEAFF
TGTGCCAGCAGTGAGGAGGGCATGAACACTGAAGCTTTCTTT
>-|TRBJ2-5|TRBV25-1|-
CASSVEETQYF
TGTGCCAGCAGTGTAGAAGAGACCCAGTACTTC
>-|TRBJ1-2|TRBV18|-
CASSQQGRGYTF
TGTGCCAGCTCACAACAGGGTCGAGGCTACACCTTC
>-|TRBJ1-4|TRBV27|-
CASRRGATEKLFF
TGTGCCAGCAGAAGGGGCGCCACTGAAAAACTGTTTTTT
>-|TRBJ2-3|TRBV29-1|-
CSSSRGGGPTDTQYF
TGCAGCTCATCTAGGGGGGGAGGGCCAACAGATACGCAGTATTTT
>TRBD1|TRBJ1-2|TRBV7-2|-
CASSLQGAGGYTF
TGTGCCAGCAGCTTACAGGGGGCAGGTGGCTACACCTTC
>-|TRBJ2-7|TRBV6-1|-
CASLGVIYEQYF
TGTGCCAGTTTGGGAGTGATCTACGAGCAGTACTTC
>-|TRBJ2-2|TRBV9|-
CASSALLGQTPVAGELFF
TGTGCCAGCAGCGCTCTCCTTGGACAGACGCCTGTGGCCGGGGAGCTGTTTTTT
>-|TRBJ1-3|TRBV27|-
CASSWREGNTIYF
TGTGCCAGCTCATGGAGGGAAGGAAACACCATATATTTT
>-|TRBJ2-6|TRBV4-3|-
CASSQIRGYSAGANVLTF
TGCGCCAGCAGCCAAATCCGAGGGTACAGCGCTGGGGCCAACGTCCTGACTTTC
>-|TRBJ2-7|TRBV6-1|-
CALERVSQYEQYF
TGTGCCCTGGAGCGGGTTTCCCAATACGAGCAGTACTTC
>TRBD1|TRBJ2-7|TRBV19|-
CASSTTGGRYEQYF
TGTGCCAGTAGTACGACAGGGGGCCGGTACGAGCAGTACTTC
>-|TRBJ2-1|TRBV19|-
CASERGTWYPLPYNEQFF
TGTGCCAGTGAAAGGGGGACATGGTACCCATTGCCCTACAATGAGCAGTTCTTC
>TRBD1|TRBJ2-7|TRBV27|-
CASRTGQAHSYEQYF
TGTGCCAGCAGAACGGGACAGGCCCACTCCTACGAGCAGTACTTC
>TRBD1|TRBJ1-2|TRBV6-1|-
CASSEQPTGYYGYTF
TGTGCCAGCAGTGAGCAACCGACAGGGTATTACGGCTACACCTTC
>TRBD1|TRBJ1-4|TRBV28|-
CASRDRGRGEKLFF
TGTGCCAGCAGGGACAGGGGACGCGGGGAAAAACTGTTTTTT
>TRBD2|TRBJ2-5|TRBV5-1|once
CASSSQTSGSGETQYF
TGCGCCAGCAGCTCGCAGACTAGCGGGAGCGGGGAGACCCAGTACTTC
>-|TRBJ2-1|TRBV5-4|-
CASSLMSGTNNEQFF
TGTGCCAGCAGCTTGATGTCGGGGACAAACAATGAGCAGTTCTTC
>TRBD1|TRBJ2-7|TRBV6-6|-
CASSRMTGSEQYF
TGTGCCAGCAGCCGGATGACAGGGTCCGAGCAGTACTTC
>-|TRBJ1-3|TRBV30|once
CAWSQGSLSGNTIYF
TGTGCCTGGAGCCAGGGTTCCCTCTCTGGAAACACCATATATTTT
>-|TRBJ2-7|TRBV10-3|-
CAISDLYEQYF
TGTGCCATCAGTGACCTCTACGAGCAGTACTTC
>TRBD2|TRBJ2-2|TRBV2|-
CASSEAPASGLANTGELFF
TGTGCCAGCAGTGAAGCCCCCGCTAGCGGGCTCGCGAACACCGGGGAGCTGTTTTTT
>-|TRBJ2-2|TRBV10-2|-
CASSVGAVNTGELFF
TGCGCCAGCAGTGTCGGAGCTGTAAACACCGGGGAGCTGTTTTTT